This T cell receptor beta chain was sequenced during a study of control samples from healthy donors and cancer patients. This table comes from immunoSEQ multiplex PCR, and its TCRdb copy is limited to in-frame clones, with some not included. Here the sample spans 96,000 or so clones, roughly 93% being singletons. V lost 3 bases and J 3 bases, leaving 5 bases between the germline ends. Germline CDR1 and CDR2: MNHNS and SASEGT. The CDR3 spans 12 residues. The sequencing input was blood. V is TRBV6-1 and J is TRBJ1-2; D remains unclear. This TCR came from a man between 18 and 35 years old in good health. Here the CDR3 reads CASSDLYYGYTF. The CDR3 DNA reads TGTGCCAGCAGTGATTTGTACTATGGCTACACCTTC.